This T cell receptor beta chain came from a study of blood T cell repertoires in COVID-19. Study-wide context: Both acute and convalescent COVID-19 samples were obtained from the United States, Italy and Spain. In each case, the material was cDNA or gDNA derived from T cells, B-cell-depleted T cells, or PBMCs.

Original analysis: Researchers report that nucleated cell counts were estimated from reference gene primer amplification. The protocol was immunoSEQ multiplex PCR, while the TCRdb copy is restricted to in-frame clones and leaves out a portion. The V and J calls and the clone size are those of that table, but D and trimming were determined from the DNA. The table has more than 250,000 clones, more than 70% seen once. The source of this sequence is a woman aged 30 to 39 who had recovered from COVID-19. The sequenced material came from PBMCs or T cells enriched from blood (not recorded which).

The CDR3 DNA reads as TGTGCCAGCAGTTACTGGCGGGTCAATGAGCAGTTCTTC. It codes for CASSYWRVNEQFF. The chain links TRBV28 to TRBJ2-1; TRBD2 is a possible D gene (5 bases). Trimming took 4 bases from V and 6 from J, leaving 10 bases between them. The germline V gene encodes CDR1 MDHEN and CDR2 SYDVKM. This CDR3 contains 13 residues. Together with reference TRBV28 and TRBJ2-1, the CDR3 gives the full variable domain: DVKVTQSSRYLVKRTGEKVFLECVQDMDHENMFWYRQDPGLGLRLIYFSYDVKMKEKGDIPEGYSVSREKKERFSLILESASTNQTSMYLCASSYWRVNEQFFGPGTRLTVL.